This passage covers 18 T cell receptor beta chains from one sample sequenced in a study of spatial heterogeneity in lung cancer. In TCRdb, the 5' RACE reads were re-called with MiXCR into one record per CDR3 protein. Of almost 75,000 distinct CDR3 sequences listed, roughly 13% are singletons. Described time point: sample taken at primary tumor resection. No cells were sorted before sequencing. The whole RNA sequenced was extracted from tumor, nontumor lung or frozen PBMC. Sequencing was performed on PBMCs, taken at surgery. The receptor set was obtained from a male donor with early-stage non-small cell lung cancer.

The table lists this clonotype with a few counts. This chain links TRBV5-4 with TRBJ2-2, with 8 bases aligning to TRBD2. V lost 4 bases to trimming and J lost 6 bases; unmatched junction nucleotides: 11. The CDR3 totals 16 residues. The germline gives CDR1 SGHNT, CDR2 YYREEE (reference sequence). The CDR3 region is CASSPLAGFSAGELFF. The CDR3 DNA follows: TGTGCCAGCAGCCCTTTAGCGGGATTCAGTGCCGGGGAGCTGTTTTTT.

The chain combines TRBV7-2 with TRBJ1-5; 11 positions match TRBD1. Germline trimming cut 0 bases from V and 3 bases from J; bases unmatched to any gene: 4. In germline, CDR1 is SGHTA, CDR2 FQGNSA. The CDR3 is made up of 17 amino acids. CDR3 protein: CASSLAGTGGYNQPQHF. The DNA for the CDR3 is TGTGCCAGCAGCTTAGCGGGGACAGGGGGATACAATCAGCCCCAGCATTTT.

This clonotype has a count of ten or more. This sequence joins TRBV2 and TRBJ1-3; D unclear. CDR1 and CDR2 from the germline V gene are SNHLY and FYNNEI. Trimming took 2 bases from V and 6 from J, leaving 8 bases between them. The CDR3 contains 13 residues. The CDR3 nucleotides are TGTGCCAGCAGTGAATCCATGGTAAACACCATATATTTT. It is translated as CASSESMVNTIYF.

This clonotype came up a few times. The J gene is TRBJ2-1, the V gene TRBV7-8; D unresolved. CDR1 is SGHVS and CDR2 is FQNEAQ in the germline V gene. The CDR3 loop spans 13 amino acids. Trimming took off 2 bases at V and 4 bases at J, with 6 bases between the two ends. CDR3 residues: CASSLNGYNEQFF. As DNA, the CDR3 is TGTGCCAGCAGCTTAAATGGATACAATGAGCAGTTCTTC. Based on the CDR3 plus reference TRBV7-8 and TRBJ2-1, the full variable domain is GAGVSQSPRYKVAKRGQDVALRCDPISGHVSLFWYQQALGQGPEFLTYFQNEAQLDKSGLPSDRFFAERPEGSVSTLKIQRTQQEDSAVYLCASSLNGYNEQFFGPGTRLTVL.

This clonotype was seen a handful of times. J is TRBJ1-1 and V is TRBV5-6; 8 bases line up with TRBD1. Germline V gene sequence: CDR1 SGHDT, CDR2 YYEEEE. The junction had 6 bases not matched to a gene; V was cut back by 0 bases and J by 5 bases. The CDR3 length is 15 residues. The DNA for the CDR3 is TGTGCCAGCAGCTTGGGGGACAGGTTAATTACTGAAGCTTTCTTT. Translated: CASSLGDRLITEAFF.

In this sample, this clonotype turned up a few times. J is TRBJ2-2 and V is TRBV7-7, with a weak D call TRBD2 (6 bases). V gave up 5 bases and J gave up 4 bases, with 11 bases separating them. The germline V gene encodes CDR1 SSHAT and CDR2 FNYEAQ (reference sequence). This CDR3 has 14 amino acids. Here the CDR3 reads CASSPGRSTGELFF. The CDR3 coding sequence is TGTGCCAGCAGCCCAGGGAGGAGCACCGGGGAGCTGTTTTTT.

The rearrangement joins TRBV6-6 to TRBJ2-7; D possibly uses TRBD1 or TRBD2 (5 bases each). Trimming left V 2 bases short and J 5 bases short, with 13 bases between. The CDR3 extends over 14 amino acids. In germline, CDR1 is MNHNY, CDR2 SVGAGI (reference sequence). The CDR3 sequence is CASSYIGAMDEQYF. CDR3 coding DNA: TGTGCCAGCAGTTACATCGGGGCTATGGACGAGCAGTACTTC.

The CDR3: CAWWDGTVSTEAFF. In DNA form, the CDR3 reads TGTGCCTGGTGGGACGGGACAGTAAGCACTGAAGCTTTCTTT. The chain employs TRBV30 and TRBJ1-1; 7 bases fit TRBD1. Germline V gives CDR1 GTSNPN, CDR2 SVGIG (reference sequence). This CDR3 has 14 residues. V shed 5 bases, J shed 4 bases, and the junction held 10 bases outside the gene matches.

The chain links TRBV5-4 to TRBJ1-2; D possibly corresponds to TRBD1 (6 bases). V lost 3 bases, J lost 8 bases, and 11 bases lay in between. CDR1 is SGHNT, CDR2 YYREEE, per germline (reference sequence). This CDR3 comprises 12 residues. The CDR3 loop is CASSSYRVGYTF. CDR3 nucleotides: TGTGCCAGCAGCTCCTACAGGGTCGGCTACACCTTC.

This chain uses TRBV2 with TRBJ1-1, with 7 bases aligning to TRBD1. This CDR3 spans 14 amino acids. CDR1 and CDR2 from the germline V gene are SNHLY and FYNNEI. Losses at the gene ends were 7 bases for V and 2 bases for J; bases not matched to a gene: 7. The CDR3: CASNLGTVNTEAFF. The CDR3 nucleotides are TGTGCCAGCAACCTAGGGACAGTAAACACTGAAGCTTTCTTT.

This clonotype was seen ten or more times. The chain combines TRBV4-3 with TRBJ1-2; 7 nucleotides agree with TRBD1. CDR1 and CDR2 (germline): LGHNA, YSLEER. V lost 3 bases and J lost 4; bases outside the gene matches: 5. CDR3 length equals 14 residues. The chain's CDR3 is CASSQRQGGYGYTF. The CDR3 coding sequence is TGCGCCAGCAGCCAGAGACAGGGAGGCTATGGCTACACCTTC.

This clonotype came up many times. DNA for the CDR3: TGCAGCGTGGACCGGGACACCACCACAGATACGCAGTATTTT. This translates into CSVDRDTTTDTQYF. This sequence joins TRBV29-1 and TRBJ2-3; tentative D call: TRBD1 (6 bases). The CDR3 has 14 residues. V was pared by 6 bases and J by 2 bases, with 15 bases between. Germline-derived CDR1 and CDR2 are SQVTM and ANQGSEA.

This chain connects TRBV7-6 to TRBJ2-1; no definite D call. The CDR3 runs 13 residues. Germline V lookup: CDR1 SGHVS, CDR2 FNYEAQ. V gave up 5 bases and J gave up 2 bases, with 7 bases separating them. This CDR3 reads CASSPQPYNEQFF. CDR3 DNA: TGTGCCAGCAGCCCACAGCCCTACAATGAGCAGTTCTTC.

This clonotype has just a few counts. The V and J genes are TRBV20-1 and TRBJ1-1; 8 bases map to TRBD1. Germline V gene sequence: CDR1 DFQATT, CDR2 SNEGSKA (reference sequence). This CDR3 region has 12 residues. The CDR3 nucleotides read TGCAGCCTACAGGGGGTAGGCACTGAAGCTTTCTTT. Residues: CSLQGVGTEAFF.

This clonotype was seen at least ten times. The genes are TRBV2 and TRBJ2-1; no reliable D call. V was pared by 7 bases and J by 4 bases, with 11 bases between. The CDR3 has 13 residues. Germline V CDR1 and CDR2: SNHLY, FYNNEI. CDR3 in DNA: TGTGCCAGCAAAACAGTACTTTACAATGAGCAGTTCTTC. Translating gives CASKTVLYNEQFF.

The V call is TRBV10-3, the J call TRBJ1-5; D might be TRBD1 (6 bases). The CDR3 has 14 amino acids. The germline gives CDR1 ENHRY, CDR2 SYGVKD. Trimming cost V 0 bases and J 7 bases, with 10 bases left between them. The CDR3 loop is CAISESGGQQPQHF. For the CDR3, the DNA is TGTGCCATCAGTGAGTCAGGGGGTCAACAGCCCCAGCATTTT.

This clonotype was observed a few times. J is TRBJ1-2 and V is TRBV27; weak D call: TRBD1 (5 bases). In germline, CDR1 is MNHEY, CDR2 SMNVEV (reference sequence). V was cut by 4 bases and J by 0 bases, with 9 bases left in between. The CDR3 contains 14 residues. For the CDR3, the DNA is TGTGCCAGCAGTTGGGACCGAACTAACTATGGCTACACCTTC. This codes for CASSWDRTNYGYTF.

This clonotype has at least ten counts. The genes are TRBV18 and TRBJ2-2; TRBD1 might be the D (5 bases). CDR1 is KGHSH, CDR2 LQKENI, per germline. The CDR3 contains 16 residues. Trimming pared 1 base from V and 6 bases from J, leaving 15 bases between. The CDR3 loop reads CASSPRQGRNSGELFF. As DNA, the CDR3 is TGTGCCAGCTCACCACGGCAGGGAAGAAATTCCGGGGAGCTGTTTTTT.